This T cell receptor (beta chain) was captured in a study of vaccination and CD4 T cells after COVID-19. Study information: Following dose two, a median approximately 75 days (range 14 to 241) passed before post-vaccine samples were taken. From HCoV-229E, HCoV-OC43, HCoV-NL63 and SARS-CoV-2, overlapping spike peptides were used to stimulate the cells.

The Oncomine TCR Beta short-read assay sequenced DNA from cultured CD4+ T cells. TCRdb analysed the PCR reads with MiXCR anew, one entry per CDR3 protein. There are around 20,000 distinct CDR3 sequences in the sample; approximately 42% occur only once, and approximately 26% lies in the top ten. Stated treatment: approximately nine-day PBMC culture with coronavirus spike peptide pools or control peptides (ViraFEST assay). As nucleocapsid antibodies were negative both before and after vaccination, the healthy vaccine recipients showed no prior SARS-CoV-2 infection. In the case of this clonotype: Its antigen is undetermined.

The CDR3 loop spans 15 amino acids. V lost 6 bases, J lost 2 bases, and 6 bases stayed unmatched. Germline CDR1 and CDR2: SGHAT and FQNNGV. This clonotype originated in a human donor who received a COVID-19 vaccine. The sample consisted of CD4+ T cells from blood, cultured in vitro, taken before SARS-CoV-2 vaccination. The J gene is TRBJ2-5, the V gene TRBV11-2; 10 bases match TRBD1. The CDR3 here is CASSQGTGVQETQYF. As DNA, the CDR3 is TGTGCCAGCAGTCAAGGGACAGGGGTGCAAGAGACCCAGTACTTC.